This record looks at one TCR beta chain sequence and its context. As processed by the authors: Amplified reference gene primers provided the basis for estimating nucleated cell counts. Some clones are missing from TCRdb's copy, which holds only in-frame ones; the method was immunoSEQ multiplex PCR. V and J calls plus clone size are reproduced from that table; the DNA served to infer D and trimming. The sample comprises around 310,000 clones, 90% of which are singletons, and under 1.1% rests with the top ten. Germline loops: CDR1 MNHEY, CDR2 SMNVEV (reference sequence). V lost 3 bases and J lost 5, with 13 bases in between. The CDR3 spans 14 residues. This specimen belongs to a study of blood T cell repertoires in COVID-19. As for the study in general: Sites across the United States, Italy and Spain contributed samples from acute and convalescent COVID-19. The analysed material was cDNA or gDNA that came from T cells, B-cell-depleted T cells, or PBMCs.

The Seattle patients, enrolled during active infection, were followed longitudinally. The chain uses TRBV27 and TRBJ1-1, with D uncertain. The sequence came from a woman aged 40-49 years with COVID-19, enrolled during active disease. Material: peripheral blood. Here the CDR3 reads CASSFSTRGTEAFF. CDR3 coding DNA: TGTGCCAGCAGTTTCTCAACCCGGGGAACTGAAGCTTTCTTT.